A single sample gave rise to the 25 T cell receptor beta chains below, sequenced in a study of identical twins. Each CDR3 protein is one row after TCRdb ran MiXCR on the 5' RACE reads. This sample yields about 520,000 distinct CDR3 sequences, of which approximately 22% are seen a single time; 0.91% belongs to the top ten. These records were also assigned to another study, of T cells expressing NK-cell markers.

Sequencing used CD4+ T cells sorted from blood. Receptor source: a woman aged 18-29 years in good health.

This clonotype was seen a few times. V usage is TRBV7-8 and J usage is TRBJ2-3; possibly TRBD2 for D (5 bases). The CDR3 sequence is 15 residues long. Germline CDR1 is SGHVS and CDR2 is FQNEAQ. V dropped 1 base and J dropped 4 bases, with 12 bases sitting between them. CDR3 sequence: CASSLEEAFADTQYF. The CDR3 DNA reads TGTGCCAGCAGCTTAGAGGAGGCTTTCGCAGATACGCAGTATTTT.

In this sample, this clonotype turned up a few times. The chain couples TRBV7-7 to TRBJ2-1; D gene unclear. V was clipped by 11 bases and J by 15 bases, with 14 bases between them. The germline CDR1 and CDR2 sequences are SSHAT and FNYEAQ (reference sequence). This CDR3 has 9 residues. This CDR3 reads CAAAPYRFF. The CDR3 nucleotides read TGTGCCGCGGCACCTTACCGGTTCTTC.

This clonotype was observed at least ten times. The chain links TRBV3-1 to TRBJ1-2; weak D call: TRBD1 (6 bases). The CDR3 contains 12 residues. Trimming removed 0 bases at V and 8 bases at J, with 7 bases between. The germline gives CDR1 LGHDT, CDR2 YNNKEL (reference sequence). DNA for the CDR3: TGTGCCAGCAGCCAAGAAGGGGGGGGCTACACCTTC. Protein: CASSQEGGGYTF.

The chain has TRBV18 and TRBJ2-7, with D perhaps matching TRBD1 (5 bases). CDR3 size: 15 residues. The V gene's germline CDR1 is KGHSH and CDR2 LQKENI. V dropped 4 bases and J dropped 0 bases, with 13 bases sitting between them. The CDR3 loop reads CASSQNPGLSYEQYF. The DNA for the CDR3 is TGTGCCAGCTCACAGAACCCAGGGCTCTCCTACGAGCAGTACTTC.

This clonotype appeared a few times. V gene TRBV7-9 combines with J gene TRBJ2-7, with TRBD2 identical over 7 bases. With 2 bases clipped from V and 5 bases from J, the junction kept 9 bases outside the gene matches. The CDR3 contains 15 residues. The germline V gene encodes CDR1 SEHNR and CDR2 FQNEAQ (reference sequence). The CDR3 region has the DNA TGTGCCAGCAGCTTAAATAGGCGGGAGTTGAACGAGCAGTACTTC. Translating gives CASSLNRRELNEQYF.

The CDR3 loop reads CASSPPGLAARRQYF. The CDR3 coding sequence is TGTGCCAGCAGCCCTCCGGGACTAGCGGCCCGAAGGCAGTACTTC. The J gene is TRBJ2-7, the V gene TRBV9; 11 nucleotides match TRBD2. This CDR3 contains 15 residues. V was clipped by 4 bases and J by 9 bases; unmatched bases: 12. Looked up from germline, CDR1 is SGDLS and CDR2 is YYNGEE. The full variable domain, completed using reference TRBV9 and TRBJ2-7, is DSGVTQTPKHLITATGQRVTLRCSPRSGDLSVYWYQQSLDQGLQFLIQYYNGEERAKGNILERFSAQQFPDLHSELNLSSLELGDSALYFCASSPPGLAARRQYFGPGTRLTVT.

This clonotype was picked up a small number of times. This chain's CDR3 is CASSQQDEQFF. In nucleotides, the CDR3 is TGCGCCAGCAGCCAACAAGATGAGCAGTTCTTC. The chain combines TRBV4-3 with TRBJ2-1, with D uncertain. This CDR3 is built from 11 residues. Between the trimmed V and J ends, which lost 2 bases and 8 bases, there was a span of 4 bases. Germline assignment: CDR1 LGHNA and CDR2 YSLEER.

The genes are TRBV24-1 and TRBJ2-3; 11 positions match TRBD1. V lost 9 bases to trimming and J lost 5 bases; unmatched junction nucleotides: 6. Germline CDR1 reads KGHDR; CDR2 reads SFDVKD. The CDR3 has 14 residues. The CDR3 is CATSDRGLRDTQYF. Written as DNA, the CDR3 is TGTGCCACCTCGGACAGGGGGCTGAGAGATACGCAGTATTTT.

Of note for this clonotype: A much larger clone lies one base from this, so it may be a read error. The rearrangement joins TRBV28 to TRBJ2-5; the D gene could be TRBD1 or TRBD2 (6 bases each). The V end lost 2 bases, the J end lost 5 bases, and 9 bases lay between the germline ends. CDR3 length: 13 amino acids. Germline loops: CDR1 MDHEN, CDR2 SYDVKM. The CDR3 sequence: CASSLIGGETQYF. Here the CDR3 DNA reads TGTGCCAGCAGTTTAATAGGGGGGGAGACCCAGTACTTC.

This clonotype came up a few times. The chain recombines TRBV12-3 or TRBV12-4 with TRBJ1-1; a possible D gene is TRBD1 (5 bases). This CDR3 has 17 residues. V was clipped by 3 bases and J by 2 bases, with 19 bases between them. The CDR3 coding sequence is TGTGCCAGCAGTTTTCCCCCATACGTCAGGGTTAACACTGAAGCTTTCTTT. The encoded protein is CASSFPPYVRVNTEAFF.

This clonotype was counted only a few times. This chain connects TRBV7-9 to TRBJ1-2; D may be TRBD1 (6 bases). The CDR3 covers 14 residues. Germline V lookup: CDR1 SEHNR, CDR2 FQNEAQ (reference sequence). The V gene lost 4 bases and the J gene lost 4 bases, with 13 bases spanning the gap. The CDR3 is CASSSYRDLYGYTF. The CDR3, as DNA: TGTGCCAGCAGCTCCTACAGGGACCTCTATGGCTACACCTTC.

In its sample, this clonotype was seen many times. The V and J genes are TRBV12-3 or TRBV12-4 and TRBJ1-2; 7 bases are shared with TRBD1. This CDR3 is 14 amino acids long. Germline trimming cut 5 bases from V and 7 bases from J; bases unmatched to any gene: 10. CDR3 sequence reads: CASSPPDRVGGYTF. The CDR3 nucleotides read TGTGCCAGCAGTCCCCCTGACAGGGTCGGTGGCTACACCTTC.

This clonotype has a count of ten or more. The V gene is TRBV4-2, the J gene TRBJ2-1, with 8 positions matching TRBD2. The CDR3 sequence is 16 residues long. After removal of 1 base from V and 0 bases from J, the junction contained 2 bases not matched to a gene. The germline CDR1 and CDR2 sequences are LGHNA and YNFKEQ. The CDR3 protein is CASSQGSGGSYNEQFF. For the CDR3, the DNA is TGTGCCAGCAGCCAAGGAAGCGGGGGCTCCTACAATGAGCAGTTCTTC.

The CDR3 sequence is CAISPTLTSGKGNEQFF. In DNA, the CDR3 is TGTGCCATCAGCCCAACCCTGACTAGCGGGAAAGGGAATGAGCAGTTCTTC. V and J are TRBV10-3 and TRBJ2-1, with 11 bases identical to TRBD2. J was trimmed by 7 bases and V by 6 bases; bases with no gene match: 14. The germline CDR1 and CDR2 sequences are ENHRY and SYGVKD. CDR3 length: 17 residues.

The chain is built from TRBV5-6 and TRBJ1-2; TRBD1 matches 9 bases. The CDR3 spans 14 residues. CDR1 SGHDT and CDR2 YYEEEE come from the germline V gene. V was clipped by 4 bases and J by 7 bases; unmatched bases: 8. The CDR3 region has the DNA TGTGCCAGCAGCGAGGACAGGGGATTAGGTGGCTACACCTTC. This sequence encodes CASSEDRGLGGYTF.

The rearrangement links TRBV20-1 to TRBJ2-3, with 7 positions matching TRBD2. There are 12 residues in the CDR3. The trim removed 5 bases at V and 6 bases at J, leaving 5 bases unmatched. CDR1 is DFQATT, CDR2 SNEGSKA, per germline (reference sequence). Here the CDR3 DNA reads TGCAGTGCTGGGGAGGGATTTGATACGCAGTATTTT. Translating gives CSAGEGFDTQYF.

The chain carries TRBV20-1 and TRBJ1-2, with D hard to call. This CDR3 spans 13 amino acids. The V gene's germline CDR1 is DFQATT and CDR2 SNEGSKA (reference sequence). V shed 1 base and J shed 2 bases, with 8 bases lying between them. The CDR3 protein is CSARGGSNYGYTF. CDR3 DNA: TGCAGTGCTAGAGGGGGTTCCAACTATGGCTACACCTTC.

This clonotype was found a few times. J is TRBJ2-3 and V is TRBV20-1; perhaps TRBD1 as D (5 bases). Looked up from germline, CDR1 is DFQATT and CDR2 is SNEGSKA (reference sequence). The CDR3 has 15 amino acids. Trimming cost V 1 base and J 4 bases, with 15 bases left between them. The CDR3 loop is CSARAPQGVADTQYF. The CDR3 DNA reads as TGCAGTGCTAGAGCCCCCCAAGGGGTAGCAGATACGCAGTATTTT.

This clonotype appeared a few times. J is TRBJ2-2 and V is TRBV6-1; perhaps TRBD2 as D (5 bases). Trimming took off 7 bases at V and 7 bases at J, with 19 bases between the two ends. Germline CDR1 is MNHNS and CDR2 is SASEGT. This CDR3 has 15 residues. This CDR3 reads CASTSQTTGSGELFF. For the CDR3, the DNA is TGTGCCAGCACTAGTCAGACCACGGGAAGCGGGGAGCTGTTTTTT.

At least ten counts were recorded for this clonotype. This chain connects TRBV4-2 to TRBJ1-4; D is unresolved. V dropped 0 bases and J dropped 8 bases, with 13 bases sitting between them. The CDR3 sequence is 15 residues long. In germline, CDR1 is LGHNA, CDR2 YNFKEQ. CDR3 region: CASSQDPEGQEKLFF. The CDR3 region has the DNA TGTGCCAGCAGCCAAGATCCCGAGGGCCAGGAAAAACTGTTTTTT.

The rearrangement links TRBV6-1 to TRBJ1-1, with a tentative D call TRBD1 (5 bases). Trimming cost V 8 bases and J 0 bases, with 10 bases left between them. The CDR3 is 13 amino acids. Germline assignment: CDR1 MNHNS and CDR2 SASEGT. The CDR3 sequence is CASGRGLNTEAFF. In DNA form, the CDR3 reads TGTGCCAGCGGGAGGGGACTGAACACTGAAGCTTTCTTT.

V usage is TRBV12-3 or TRBV12-4 and J usage is TRBJ2-7; no firm D call. The CDR3 extends over 17 amino acids. V lost 8 bases and J 3 bases, leaving 26 bases between the germline ends. The CDR3 DNA is TGTGCCAGCTCCCGGGCGGCGAGAACTACAACCTACTACGAGCAGTACTTC. It translates to CASSRAARTTTYYEQYF.

The table lists this clonotype with many counts. This chain connects TRBV7-9 to TRBJ1-3; D not resolved. Germline V gives CDR1 SEHNR, CDR2 FQNEAQ (reference sequence). The CDR3 has 14 amino acids. Trimming shortened V by 1 base and J by 2 bases, and 6 bases separated the two germline ends. The CDR3, as DNA: TGTGCCAGCAGCTTAGACGCGGCTGGAAACACCATATATTTT. It yields the protein CASSLDAAGNTIYF.

This clonotype was seen once. The chain uses TRBV4-2 and TRBJ2-3; D call uncertain. Germline CDR1 LGHNA, CDR2 YNFKEQ. The CDR3 consists of 15 residues. The germline V and J ends were trimmed by 2 bases and 2 bases, with 11 bases remaining between them. As DNA, the CDR3 is TGTGCCAGCAGCCAACCGACTGTCCTCACAGATACGCAGTATTTT. It encodes CASSQPTVLTDTQYF.

J is TRBJ2-7 and V is TRBV28; perhaps D is TRBD1 or TRBD2 (5 bases each). The CDR3 consists of 12 residues. Between the trimmed V and J ends, which lost 10 bases and 5 bases, there was a span of 15 bases. Germline CDR1 and CDR2: MDHEN and SYDVKM. The DNA for the CDR3 is TGTGCCACCTGGGCCAGGGACCACGAGCAGTACTTC. It encodes CATWARDHEQYF.